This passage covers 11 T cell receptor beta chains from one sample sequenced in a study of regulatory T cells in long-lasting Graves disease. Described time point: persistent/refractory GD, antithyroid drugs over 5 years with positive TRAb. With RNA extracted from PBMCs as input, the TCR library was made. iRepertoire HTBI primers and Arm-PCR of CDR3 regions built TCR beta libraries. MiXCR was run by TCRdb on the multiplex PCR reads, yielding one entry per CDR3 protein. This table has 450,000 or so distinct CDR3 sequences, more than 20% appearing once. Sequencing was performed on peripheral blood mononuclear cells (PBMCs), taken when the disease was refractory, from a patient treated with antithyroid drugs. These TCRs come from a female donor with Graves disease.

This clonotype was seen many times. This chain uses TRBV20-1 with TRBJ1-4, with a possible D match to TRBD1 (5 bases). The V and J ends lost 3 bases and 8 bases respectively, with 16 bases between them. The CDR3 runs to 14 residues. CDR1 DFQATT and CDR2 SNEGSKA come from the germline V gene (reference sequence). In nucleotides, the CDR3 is TGCAGTGCTAGGCCTGACTCGGGGGACGAAAAACTGTTTTTT. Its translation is CSARPDSGDEKLFF.

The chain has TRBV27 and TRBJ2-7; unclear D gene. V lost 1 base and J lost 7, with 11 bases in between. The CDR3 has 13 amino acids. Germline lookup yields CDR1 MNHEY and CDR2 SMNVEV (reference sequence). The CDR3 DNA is TGTGCCAGCAGTTTATATCCCCCAGTGGAGCAGTACTTC. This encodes CASSLYPPVEQYF.

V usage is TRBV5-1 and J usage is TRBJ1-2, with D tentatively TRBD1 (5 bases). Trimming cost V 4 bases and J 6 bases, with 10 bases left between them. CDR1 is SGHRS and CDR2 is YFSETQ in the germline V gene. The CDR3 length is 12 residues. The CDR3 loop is CASSPGAHGYTF. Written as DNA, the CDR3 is TGCGCCAGCAGCCCCGGGGCGCATGGCTACACCTTC.

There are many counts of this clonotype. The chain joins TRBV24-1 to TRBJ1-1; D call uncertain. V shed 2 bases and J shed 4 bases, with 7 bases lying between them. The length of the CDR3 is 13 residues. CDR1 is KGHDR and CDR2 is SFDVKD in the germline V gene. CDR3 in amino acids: CATSDSGSTEAFF. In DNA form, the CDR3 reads TGTGCCACCAGTGATTCGGGCAGCACTGAAGCTTTCTTT.

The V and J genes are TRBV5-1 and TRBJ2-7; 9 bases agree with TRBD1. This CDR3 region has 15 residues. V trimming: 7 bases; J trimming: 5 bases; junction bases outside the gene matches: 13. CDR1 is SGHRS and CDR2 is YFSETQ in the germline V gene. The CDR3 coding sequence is TGCGCCAGCTCCGACGAGGGGACAGGGTTGGACGAGCAGTACTTC. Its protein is CASSDEGTGLDEQYF.

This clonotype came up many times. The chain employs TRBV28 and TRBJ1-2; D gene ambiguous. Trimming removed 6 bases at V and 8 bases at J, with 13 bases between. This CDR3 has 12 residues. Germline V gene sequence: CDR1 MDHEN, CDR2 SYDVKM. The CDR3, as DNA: TGTGCCAGCAGAAATACACGCTGGGGCTACACCTTC. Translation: CASRNTRWGYTF.

CDR3 nucleotide sequence: TGTGCCATCAGTGGGGAGATGGGTGATGAGCAGTTCTTC. Translating it yields CAISGEMGDEQFF. The V gene is TRBV10-3, the J gene TRBJ2-1; maybe TRBD2 (5 bases). CDR1 is ENHRY, CDR2 SYGVKD, per germline. This CDR3 spans 13 amino acids. The V end lost 4 bases, the J end lost 8 bases, and 12 bases lay between the germline ends.

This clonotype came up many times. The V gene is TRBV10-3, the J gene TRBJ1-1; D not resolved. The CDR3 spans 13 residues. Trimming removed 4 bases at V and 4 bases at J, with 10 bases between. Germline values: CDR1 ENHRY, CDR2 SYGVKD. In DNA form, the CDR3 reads TGTGCCATCAGTGTTACCCGAAGCACTGAAGCTTTCTTT. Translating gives CAISVTRSTEAFF.

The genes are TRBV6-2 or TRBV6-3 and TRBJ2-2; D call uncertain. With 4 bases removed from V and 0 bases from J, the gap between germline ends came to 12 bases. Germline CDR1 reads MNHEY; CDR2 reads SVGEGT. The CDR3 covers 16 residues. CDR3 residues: CASSSADHPNTGELFF. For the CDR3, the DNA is TGTGCCAGCAGTTCCGCGGACCATCCGAACACCGGGGAGCTGTTTTTT.

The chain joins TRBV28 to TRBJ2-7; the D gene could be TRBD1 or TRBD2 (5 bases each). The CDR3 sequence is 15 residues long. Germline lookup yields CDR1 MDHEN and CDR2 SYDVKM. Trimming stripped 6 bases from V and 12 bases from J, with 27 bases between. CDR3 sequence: CASSRAGTPTIWRYF. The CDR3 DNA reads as TGTGCCAGCAGCCGAGCCGGGACGCCAACGATCTGGAGGTACTTC.

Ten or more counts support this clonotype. For the CDR3, the DNA is TGCAGTGCTGAGGGGGGAGGGCCCTCCTACGAGCAGTACTTC. Amino acids: CSAEGGGPSYEQYF. The V call is TRBV20-1, the J call TRBJ2-7, with a tentative D call TRBD2 (7 bases). The CDR3 consists of 14 residues. Trimming shortened V by 5 bases and J by 0 bases, and 14 bases separated the two germline ends. Germline CDR1 DFQATT, CDR2 SNEGSKA (reference sequence).